These 13 T cell receptor beta chains were all obtained from the same sample, sequenced in a study of blood T cell repertoires in COVID-19. The repertoire was sequenced with immunoSEQ multiplex PCR; TCRdb's copy has only in-frame clones and lacks some. The profile shows 390,000 or so clones, around 89% of them singletons. The sequenced sample was PBMCs or T cells enriched from blood (not recorded which). These receptors all stem from a man aged 18 to 29 who had recovered from COVID-19.

The genes are TRBV28 and TRBJ2-7, with 11 bases matching TRBD1. The CDR3 has 16 residues. The germline gives CDR1 MDHEN, CDR2 SYDVKM. Losses at the gene ends were 1 base for V and 3 bases for J; bases not matched to a gene: 5. CDR3 in DNA: TGTGCCAGCAGTTTATTGGGGGGACAGGGGGTCTACGAGCAGTACTTC. This codes for CASSLLGGQGVYEQYF.

V gene TRBV28 combines with J gene TRBJ1-2, with a possible D match to TRBD1 (6 bases). The germline V gene encodes CDR1 MDHEN and CDR2 SYDVKM. The CDR3 has 13 amino acids. The ends were cut back, 3 bases at V and 6 bases at J, with 11 bases in the middle. As DNA, the CDR3 is TGTGCCAGCAGTTTTTCGGGGGGCGATGGCTACACCTTC. It encodes CASSFSGGDGYTF.

This clone has only one observation. This chain links TRBV4-3 with TRBJ2-7; TRBD1 matches 7 bases. CDR3 length: 18 amino acids. The germline CDR1 and CDR2 sequences are LGHNA and YSLEER. The ends lost 1 base at V and 4 bases at J; junction bases unmatched: 16. The CDR3 is CASSQAHLRQGGPYEQYF. DNA of the CDR3: TGCGCCAGCAGCCAAGCCCACTTGAGACAGGGCGGACCGTACGAGCAGTACTTC.

The chain couples TRBV19 to TRBJ2-4; TRBD2 is a possible D gene (5 bases). Trimming pared 10 bases from V and 0 bases from J, leaving 16 bases between. This CDR3 has 15 amino acids. Per the germline V gene, CDR1 is LNHDA and CDR2 is SQIVND (reference sequence). The CDR3 sequence: CATETLGLAKNIQYF. CDR3 nucleotides: TGTGCCACCGAGACTCTCGGACTAGCCAAAAACATTCAGTACTTC.

This clone has just a few counts. V and J are TRBV6-2 or TRBV6-3 and TRBJ2-4, with a possible D match to TRBD1 (6 bases). Deletions cut 5 bases from V and 6 bases from J, with 20 bases between. CDR1 is MNHEY, CDR2 SVGEGT, per germline. CDR3 length: 16 residues. The CDR3 loop reads CASSVNLGTRGNIQYF. The DNA of the CDR3 is TGTGCCAGCAGTGTTAACCTAGGGACACGAGGAAACATTCAGTACTTC.

The rearrangement uses TRBV6-5 and TRBJ1-1; D gene uncertain. Trimming removed 4 bases from V and 1 base from J, with 7 bases in between. The germline V gene encodes CDR1 MNHEY and CDR2 SVGAGI. There are 13 residues in the CDR3. The CDR3 sequence: CASSLLQNTEAFF. In nucleotides, the CDR3 is TGTGCCAGCAGTTTATTACAGAACACTGAAGCTTTCTTT.

The CDR3: CASSPGSGGYGYTF. DNA of the CDR3: TGTGCCAGCAGCCCTGGTTCCGGGGGGTATGGCTACACCTTC. The rearrangement uses TRBV3-1 (or the pseudogene TRBV3-2) and TRBJ1-2; D may be TRBD1 (5 bases). The CDR3 length is 14 residues. Germline-derived CDR1 and CDR2 are LGHDT and YNNKEL (reference sequence). With 4 bases removed from V and 5 bases from J, the gap between germline ends came to 14 bases.

J is TRBJ2-7 and V is TRBV6-5; D perhaps matches TRBD1 (6 bases). Trimming took off 5 bases at V and 2 bases at J, with 16 bases between the two ends. The CDR3 has 15 amino acids. Germline CDR1 MNHEY, CDR2 SVGAGI. CDR3 coding DNA: TGTGCCAGCAGTAACCCCCAACAGGGCGCCTACGAGCAGTACTTC. Its protein is CASSNPQQGAYEQYF.

Regarding this clone: At the DNA level, this CDR3 is encoded by other sequences in the same sample as well. The chain links TRBV2 to TRBJ1-6, with 8 bases that match TRBD1. The V gene end was trimmed by 6 bases and the J gene end by 7 bases; junction bases not matched to a gene: 2. Germline V gene data show CDR1 as SNHLY and CDR2 as FYNNEI. This CDR3 comprises 13 residues. The DNA for the CDR3 is TGTGCCAGCAGCGGACAGGGAAATTCACCCCTCCACTTT. Residues: CASSGQGNSPLHF.

The gene calls are TRBV24-1 and TRBJ1-5; 9 bases line up with TRBD1. The CDR3 sequence is 18 residues long. V gave up 4 bases and J gave up 0 bases; unmatched junction bases: 9. Germline V gives CDR1 KGHDR, CDR2 SFDVKD. CDR3 sequence: CATSENDRGTYSNQPQHF. The CDR3 nucleotides are TGTGCCACCAGTGAGAATGACAGGGGGACTTATAGCAATCAGCCCCAGCATTTT.

The chain combines TRBV7-3 with TRBJ1-1; D is undetermined. Germline V gives CDR1 SGHTA, CDR2 FQGTGA. The CDR3 consists of 13 residues. The germline V and J ends were trimmed by 0 bases and 4 bases, with 6 bases remaining between them. In DNA form, the CDR3 reads TGTGCCAGCAGCTTAACCACTAGCACTGAAGCTTTCTTT. This codes for CASSLTTSTEAFF.

The CDR3: CATSDLRRHNEQFF. CDR3 DNA: TGTGCCACCAGTGATTTGAGGCGGCACAATGAGCAGTTCTTC. This chain joins TRBV24-1 and TRBJ2-1, with unresolved D. The CDR3 length is 14 residues. CDR1 is KGHDR, CDR2 SFDVKD, per germline. Trimming left V 0 bases short and J 5 bases short, with 7 bases between.

The chain has TRBV30 and TRBJ1-5; no clear D gene. CDR3 length: 14 amino acids. From germline, CDR1 is GTSNPN and CDR2 SVGIG (reference sequence). Deletions cut 0 bases from V and 4 bases from J, with 10 bases between. CDR3 residues: CAWSVTSGNQPQHF. CDR3 coding DNA: TGTGCCTGGAGTGTAACTTCGGGAAATCAGCCCCAGCATTTT.